A selection of T cell receptor beta chains follows, all from one sample in a study of cytotoxic CD8 clonotypes in ibrutinib-treated CLL. TCRdb's copy holds only in-frame clones and misses some; the assay was immunoSEQ multiplex PCR. The sample carries approximately 15,000 clones, around 81% recorded once. Specimen: PBMCs, collected before ibrutinib treatment. Receptors originate from a human donor with chronic lymphocytic leukemia. CDR3s include the opening cysteine and the closing phenylalanine or tryptophan. The order of the fields is CDR3 DNA, CDR3 protein, J gene, clone size, V gene, D gene. A D gene is named only where the DNA matches it firmly. Not all rows give a size; the values are once, few, many and, for expanded clones, a class.

cdr3_nt: TGCGCCAGCAGTTTCGGAGCGACTCCTAATGAAAAACTGTTTTTT
cdr3_aa: CASSFGATPNEKLFF
j_call: TRBJ1-4
clone_size: NA
v_call: TRBV5-1
d_call: NA

cdr3_nt: TGCAGCGAGAAAGCGGGGGGGGAGACCCAGTACTTC
cdr3_aa: CSEKAGGETQYF
j_call: TRBJ2-5
clone_size: NA
v_call: TRBV29-1
d_call: TRBD2

cdr3_nt: TGTGCCAGCAGCTCGAATACAGGGATTCGGGGCACAGATACGCAGTATTTT
cdr3_aa: CASSSNTGIRGTDTQYF
j_call: TRBJ2-3
clone_size: NA
v_call: TRBV7-3
d_call: NA

cdr3_nt: TGTGCCAGCCGTGAGCGGGAGTTCGGACGTGAGCAGTTCTTC
cdr3_aa: CASREREFGREQFF
j_call: TRBJ2-1
clone_size: NA
v_call: TRBV10-3
d_call: TRBD2

cdr3_nt: TGTGCCAGCAGCTTCGCAGGGGGCGAGACCCAGTACTTC
cdr3_aa: CASSFAGGETQYF
j_call: TRBJ2-5
clone_size: NA
v_call: TRBV7-9
d_call: TRBD1

cdr3_nt: TGTGCCAGCAGTCGGGGGGTTGGCTCTGGAAACACCATATATTTT
cdr3_aa: CASSRGVGSGNTIYF
j_call: TRBJ1-3
clone_size: once
v_call: TRBV6-6
d_call: NA

cdr3_nt: TGTGCCAGCAGTGATCGGGGCGGTGGAGGCTACACCTTC
cdr3_aa: CASSDRGGGGYTF
j_call: TRBJ1-2
clone_size: NA
v_call: TRBV25-1
d_call: NA

cdr3_nt: TGTGCCAGCAATGATCAGCCCCAGCATTTT
cdr3_aa: CASNDQPQHF
j_call: TRBJ1-5
clone_size: NA
v_call: TRBV19
d_call: NA

cdr3_nt: TGTGCCTCAACCGCACGGGACAGGGTCGGTGAGCAGTTCTTC
cdr3_aa: CASTARDRVGEQFF
j_call: TRBJ2-1
clone_size: NA
v_call: TRBV19
d_call: TRBD1

cdr3_nt: TGTGCCAGCAGTCTCACAGGGGGTGATCCGGAGACCCAGTACTTC
cdr3_aa: CASSLTGGDPETQYF
j_call: TRBJ2-5
clone_size: NA
v_call: TRBV27
d_call: TRBD1